The 32 T cell receptor beta chains given below trace back to one sample, sequenced in a study of identical twins. MiXCR was run by TCRdb on the 5' RACE reads, yielding one entry per CDR3 protein. The data show hundreds of thousands of distinct CDR3 sequences, around 20% seen once. In addition, the sample was reused for a study of T cells expressing NK-cell markers.

Sample: PBMCs. The receptors shown here come from a woman between 18 and 29 years old in good health.

Written as DNA, the CDR3 is TGTGCCAGCAGCCCCACCACTGGGACGACGGGCGAGCAGTACTTC. Protein product: CASSPTTGTTGEQYF. This rearrangement joins TRBV14 to TRBJ2-7; either TRBD1 or TRBD2 may fit D (5 bases each). V lost 4 bases to trimming and J lost 6 bases, with 19 bases between them. The CDR3 consists of 15 residues. Germline CDR1 and CDR2: SGHDN and FVKESK.

This clonotype showed up just a few times. The rearrangement links TRBV5-5 to TRBJ2-5; weak D call: TRBD1 (6 bases). Looked up from germline, CDR1 is SGHKS and CDR2 is YYEKEE (reference sequence). The CDR3 consists of 16 residues. V was trimmed by 0 bases and J by 7 bases, leaving 19 bases between them. The CDR3 here is CASSLAGGRGRGTQYF. CDR3 in DNA: TGTGCCAGCAGCTTGGCCGGTGGCAGGGGAAGGGGGACCCAGTACTTC.

The chain uses TRBV28 and TRBJ2-7; possible D gene TRBD1, 5 bases. The CDR3 has 12 amino acids. The V gene's germline CDR1 is MDHEN and CDR2 SYDVKM. V lost 8 bases and J 4 bases, leaving 12 bases between the germline ends. The CDR3 reads CASGFRVYEQYF. Written as DNA, the CDR3 is TGTGCCAGCGGGTTCAGGGTTTACGAGCAGTACTTC. Full variable domain (missing parts from reference TRBV28 and TRBJ2-7): DVKVTQSSRYLVKRTGEKVFLECVQDMDHENMFWYRQDPGLGLRLIYFSYDVKMKEKGDIPEGYSVSREKKERFSLILESASTNQTSMYLCASGFRVYEQYFGPGTRLTVT.

This clonotype turned up a few times. This chain uses TRBV20-1 with TRBJ2-5, with 9 bases that match TRBD2. The CDR3 is made up of 15 amino acids. Germline-derived CDR1 and CDR2 are DFQATT and SNEGSKA (reference sequence). J gave up 0 bases and V 3 bases, and 5 bases lay outside the gene matches. The CDR3 protein is CSARRLAGYQETQYF. For the CDR3, the DNA is TGCAGTGCTAGGAGGCTAGCGGGGTACCAAGAGACCCAGTACTTC.

Remarks on this clonotype: Compared with germline, one end of the junction differs, possibly owing to a read error. The chain links TRBV6-5 to TRBJ2-7, with a weak D call TRBD1 (6 bases). In germline, CDR1 is MNHEY, CDR2 SVGAGI. The CDR3 is 12 residues long. The CDR3 DNA reads TGTGCCAGCAGCGCGTCTGGGGGCTTTCTACACTTC. Translation gives CASSASGGFLHF.

This clonotype was counted many times. The chain couples TRBV10-3 to TRBJ2-7; 8 bases match TRBD1. The germline V gene encodes CDR1 ENHRY and CDR2 SYGVKD. The CDR3 spans 14 residues. The V segment lost 7 bases and the J segment 2 bases; nucleotides outside the gene matches: 7. CDR3 nucleotides: TGTGCCATCACTTACGGACAGGGAACCTACGAGCAGTACTTC. Protein product: CAITYGQGTYEQYF.

This clonotype came up a few times. The chain couples TRBV5-6 to TRBJ1-6; TRBD1 is a possible D gene (6 bases). The CDR3 spans 15 residues. Germline CDR1 SGHDT, CDR2 YYEEEE. The V and J ends lost 6 bases and 10 bases respectively, with 20 bases between them. The CDR3 nucleotides read TGTGCCAGCACTATGGGGGCAGCCAAAGGGTCACCCCTCCACTTT. It yields the protein CASTMGAAKGSPLHF.

This clonotype was counted between two and nine times. The chain employs TRBV5-1 and TRBJ2-4; D is perhaps TRBD2 (5 bases). The CDR3 spans 14 residues. V was pared by 0 bases and J by 7 bases, with 11 bases between. CDR1 is SGHRS and CDR2 is YFSETQ in the germline V gene. CDR3 region: CASSLAGKRNIQYF. The CDR3 DNA is TGCGCCAGCAGCTTGGCGGGGAAACGGAACATTCAGTACTTC.

V gene TRBV6-2 or TRBV6-3 combines with J gene TRBJ2-4, with D perhaps matching TRBD1 or TRBD2 (5 bases each). Between the trimmed V and J ends, which lost 5 bases and 7 bases, there was a span of 15 bases. This CDR3 spans 14 amino acids. The V gene's germline CDR1 is MNHEY and CDR2 SVGEGT. CDR3 DNA sequence: TGTGCCAGCAGTCCACTTGCCGGGACCAACATTCAGTACTTC. Protein: CASSPLAGTNIQYF.

In this sample, this clonotype turned up a few times. The chain recombines TRBV12-5 with TRBJ2-7; D is unresolved. V was trimmed by 4 bases and J by 4 bases, leaving 8 bases between them. Germline values: CDR1 LGHNT, CDR2 FRNRAP. The CDR3 is 12 amino acids. CDR3 protein: CASGSTLYEQYF. The DNA of the CDR3 is TGTGCTAGTGGTTCGACCCTGTACGAGCAGTACTTC.

The sample holds a few counts of this clonotype. The rearrangement joins TRBV5-1 to TRBJ2-1, with 8 bases aligning to TRBD2. This CDR3 has 15 amino acids. V was clipped by 4 bases and J by 10 bases; unmatched bases: 13. Germline CDR1 is SGHRS and CDR2 is YFSETQ. DNA of the CDR3: TGCGCCAGCAGCGTGAACGCAGCGGGAGTTGACGAGCAGTTCTTC. This encodes CASSVNAAGVDEQFF.

This clonotype was found a few times. This sequence joins TRBV20-1 and TRBJ2-1, with D perhaps matching TRBD2 (7 bases). Germline V CDR1 and CDR2: DFQATT, SNEGSKA (reference sequence). This CDR3 is 12 amino acids long. V shed 4 bases and J shed 10 bases, with 14 bases lying between them. CDR3 DNA: TGCAGTGCTACCCACAGGGAGGGCGAGCAGTTCTTC. It translates to CSATHREGEQFF.

This chain links TRBV7-2 with TRBJ2-7; D is perhaps TRBD2 (6 bases). The V and J ends lost 2 bases and 7 bases respectively, with 12 bases between them. The CDR3 sequence is 13 residues long. Germline CDR1 SGHTA, CDR2 FQGNSA. The CDR3 is CASSLLASLEQYF. Written as DNA, the CDR3 is TGTGCCAGCAGCTTACTAGCGAGCCTAGAGCAGTACTTC.

This clonotype has more than one count but fewer than ten. The gene calls are TRBV20-1 and TRBJ1-4; perhaps TRBD1 as D (5 bases). The CDR3 consists of 14 residues. The V gene lost 2 bases and the J gene lost 6 bases, with 13 bases spanning the gap. Germline V gene data show CDR1 as DFQATT and CDR2 as SNEGSKA (reference sequence). The CDR3 sequence is CSARTGTLDEKLFF. DNA for the CDR3: TGCAGTGCTAGAACCGGGACCTTAGATGAAAAACTGTTTTTT.

The chain couples TRBV15 to TRBJ2-3; tentatively, D is TRBD1 or TRBD2 (5 bases each). CDR3 size: 15 residues. Germline CDR1 and CDR2: LNHNV and YYDKDF (reference sequence). The V end was cut by 1 base, the J end by 3 bases, with 11 bases between. This chain's CDR3 is CATSRVKEGTDTQYF. The CDR3 region has the DNA TGTGCCACCAGCAGAGTGAAAGAGGGGACAGATACGCAGTATTTT.

This clonotype was seen only a few times. The rearrangement links TRBV10-3 to TRBJ2-1, with 7 bases that match TRBD2. V dropped 10 bases and J dropped 2; count of bases not matched to a gene: 11. The CDR3 extends over 15 amino acids. Germline values: CDR1 ENHRY, CDR2 SYGVKD. CDR3 protein: CASRREGGPYNEQFF. Here the CDR3 DNA reads TGTGCCAGCCGCAGGGAGGGAGGACCCTACAATGAGCAGTTCTTC.

This clonotype came up a few times. This chain joins TRBV12-3 or TRBV12-4 and TRBJ1-6; D remains ambiguous. V shed 7 bases and J shed 7 bases, with 8 bases lying between them. The CDR3 runs to 12 residues. CDR3 amino acids: CASTHMNSPLHF. The CDR3 region has the DNA TGTGCCAGCACCCACATGAATTCACCCCTCCACTTT.

The chain uses TRBV20-1 and TRBJ2-3, with 9 bases aligning to TRBD1. Germline V gene data show CDR1 as DFQATT and CDR2 as SNEGSKA (reference sequence). This CDR3 is built from 17 residues. The CDR3 bases are TGCAATGCCCCCGGACCCCTAACAGGGGGCTCGCCAGATACGCAGTATTTT. Its translation is CNAPGPLTGGSPDTQYF.

This clonotype was found many times. The rearrangement links TRBV12-3 or TRBV12-4 to TRBJ2-1; TRBD2 aligns across 13 bases. The V gene end was trimmed by 5 bases and the J gene end by 7 bases; junction bases not matched to a gene: 5. The CDR3 extends over 15 amino acids. The CDR3 protein is CASSPLAGGRNEQFF. The DNA of the CDR3 is TGTGCCAGCAGTCCACTAGCGGGAGGGCGAAATGAGCAGTTCTTC.

This clonotype was found a few times. The chain carries TRBV27 and TRBJ2-1, with D unclear. Trimming shortened V by 7 bases and J by 2 bases, and 6 bases separated the two germline ends. This CDR3 has 12 residues. Per the germline V gene, CDR1 is MNHEY and CDR2 is SMNVEV (reference sequence). DNA of the CDR3: TGTGCCAGCACTCAAGCCTACAATGAGCAGTTCTTC. Protein sequence: CASTQAYNEQFF.

This clonotype was counted a few times. The chain joins TRBV4-3 to TRBJ2-3, with 10 bases identical to TRBD2. The J segment lost 5 bases and the V segment lost 0 bases, leaving 11 bases of the junction unmatched. The V gene's germline CDR1 is LGHNA and CDR2 YSLEER. There are 18 residues in the CDR3. CDR3 coding DNA: TGCGCCAGCAGCCAAGATCCCGCGGTAGCGGGAGGCGGAGATACGCAGTATTTT. Protein product: CASSQDPAVAGGGDTQYF.

The chain recombines TRBV6-1 with TRBJ2-7, with D uncertain. Germline V CDR1 and CDR2: MNHNS, SASEGT. This CDR3 has 14 amino acids. Between the trimmed V and J ends, which lost 2 bases and 1 base, there was a span of 9 bases. CDR3 sequence reads: CASSEMLASYEQYF. CDR3 bases: TGTGCCAGCAGTGAAATGCTGGCTTCCTACGAGCAGTACTTC.

The rearrangement joins TRBV10-1 to TRBJ2-7; the D gene could be TRBD1 or TRBD2 (5 bases each). Germline CDR1 reads WNHNN; CDR2 reads SYGVQD (reference sequence). V lost 0 bases to trimming and J lost 3 bases, with 12 bases between them. CDR3 size: 15 residues. The CDR3: CASSESGRGRYEQYF. The CDR3 region has the DNA TGCGCCAGCAGTGAGTCGGGACGGGGTCGCTACGAGCAGTACTTC.

The rearrangement links TRBV20-1 to TRBJ1-1, with a possible D match to TRBD1 (5 bases). Germline assignment: CDR1 DFQATT and CDR2 SNEGSKA (reference sequence). The CDR3 consists of 14 residues. The V and J ends lost 1 base and 1 base respectively, with 10 bases between them. The CDR3 here is CSARGGTGNTEAFF. The CDR3 nucleotides read TGCAGTGCTAGAGGAGGGACGGGGAACACTGAAGCTTTCTTT.

The V and J genes are TRBV29-1 and TRBJ2-2; D might be TRBD2 (6 bases). The length of the CDR3 is 14 residues. Germline lookup yields CDR1 SQVTM and CDR2 ANQGSEA. V shed 0 bases and J shed 7 bases, with 12 bases lying between them. This CDR3 reads CSVEELKGGGELFF. CDR3 nucleotide sequence: TGCAGCGTTGAAGAACTTAAGGGAGGCGGGGAGCTGTTTTTT.

This chain joins TRBV28 and TRBJ2-6; D remains unclear. V was trimmed by 5 bases and J by 0 bases, leaving 8 bases between them. The germline V gene encodes CDR1 MDHEN and CDR2 SYDVKM. The CDR3 has 15 residues. As DNA, the CDR3 is TGTGCCAGCAGTGAAGACTTCTCTGGGGCCAACGTCCTGACTTTC. Translating gives CASSEDFSGANVLTF.

In this sample, this clonotype turned up a few times. The gene calls are TRBV29-1 and TRBJ1-2, with 7 nucleotides matching TRBD1. The CDR3 covers 15 residues. Germline loops: CDR1 SQVTM, CDR2 ANQGSEA. The V gene end was trimmed by 4 bases and the J gene end by 6 bases; junction bases not matched to a gene: 14. DNA of the CDR3: TGCAGCGTTGTGATTATCTCAGGGGGAGCGGATGGCTACACCTTC. Translated, it gives CSVVIISGGADGYTF.

V is TRBV6-1 and J is TRBJ2-3; 7 bases map to TRBD2. Losses at the gene ends were 5 bases for V and 2 bases for J; bases not matched to a gene: 7. The CDR3 has 15 amino acids. In germline, CDR1 is MNHNS, CDR2 SASEGT. The CDR3 reads CASSHTGTNTDTQYF. DNA for the CDR3: TGTGCCAGCAGTCATACCGGGACTAACACAGATACGCAGTATTTT.

This clonotype has a count of ten or more. The chain is built from TRBV10-3 and TRBJ2-7; 7 bases are a match to TRBD1. The ends lost 6 bases at V and 2 bases at J; junction bases unmatched: 7. Germline CDR1 reads ENHRY; CDR2 reads SYGVKD. The CDR3 runs 14 residues. In nucleotides, the CDR3 is TGTGCCATCAGCGGGACAGCTTCTCCCTACGAGCAGTACTTC. As protein: CAISGTASPYEQYF.

The V and J genes are TRBV20-1 and TRBJ2-1; 11 nucleotides agree with TRBD2. The CDR3 covers 16 residues. Trimming took 5 bases from V and 4 from J; bases not matched to a gene: 10. Germline-derived CDR1 and CDR2 are DFQATT and SNEGSKA (reference sequence). The CDR3 is CSALTGVAGGYNEQFF. The CDR3 DNA reads as TGCAGTGCTCTCACGGGGGTAGCGGGAGGGTACAATGAGCAGTTCTTC.

The table lists this clonotype with a few counts. The CDR3 sequence is CASSFWGATNYGYTF. The CDR3 DNA sequence: TGTGCCAGCAGTTTTTGGGGGGCGACTAACTATGGCTACACCTTC. The V call is TRBV12-3 or TRBV12-4, the J call TRBJ1-2; D possibly corresponds to TRBD1 (6 bases). This CDR3 comprises 15 residues. V dropped 3 bases and J dropped 0 bases, with 11 bases sitting between them.

This clonotype has ten or more counts. The chain links TRBV9 to TRBJ1-2; D possibly corresponds to TRBD1 (5 bases). The CDR3 totals 14 residues. Germline CDR1 and CDR2: SGDLS and YYNGEE. Trimming cost V 3 bases and J 6 bases, with 15 bases left between them. CDR3 coding DNA: TGTGCCAGCAGCGACTGGGGGGGAGCGAATGGCTACACCTTC. Translating it yields CASSDWGGANGYTF. The entire variable domain, with the rest obtained from reference TRBV9 and TRBJ1-2, is as follows: DSGVTQTPKHLITATGQRVTLRCSPRSGDLSVYWYQQSLDQGLQFLIQYYNGEERAKGNILERFSAQQFPDLHSELNLSSLELGDSALYFCASSDWGGANGYTFGSGTRLTVV.